The source of this TCR beta chain is a study of T cell changes during pregnancy in multiple sclerosis. V gave up 2 bases and J gave up 0 bases, with 14 bases separating them. Germline-derived CDR1 and CDR2 are SGHTA and FQGTGA. The CDR3 covers 16 residues. The protocol was immunoSEQ multiplex PCR, while the TCRdb copy is restricted to in-frame clones and leaves out a portion. The table records 40,000 to 45,000 clones, around nine tenths of them present only once. The origin of this receptor is a female donor with multiple sclerosis, enrolled in a pregnancy study. Here the sequenced sample was CD4+ T cells from peripheral blood mononuclear cells, taken in the first trimester of pregnancy. The V call is TRBV7-3, the J call TRBJ2-7; D is ambiguous. The CDR3 sequence is CASSLAGGLLSYEQYF. The CDR3 coding sequence is TGTGCCAGCAGCTTAGCAGGTGGGCTACTCTCCTACGAGCAGTACTTC.